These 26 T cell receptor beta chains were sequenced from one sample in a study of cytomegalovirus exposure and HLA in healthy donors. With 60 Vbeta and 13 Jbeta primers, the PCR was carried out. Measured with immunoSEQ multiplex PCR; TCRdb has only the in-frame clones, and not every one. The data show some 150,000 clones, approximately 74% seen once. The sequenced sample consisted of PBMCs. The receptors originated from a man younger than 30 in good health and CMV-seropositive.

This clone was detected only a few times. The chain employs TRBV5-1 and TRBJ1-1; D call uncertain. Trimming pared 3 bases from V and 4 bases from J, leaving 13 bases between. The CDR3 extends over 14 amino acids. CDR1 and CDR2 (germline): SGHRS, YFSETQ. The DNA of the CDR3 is TGCGCCAGCAGCTCCCTGGAGGGTAGCACTGAAGCTTTCTTT. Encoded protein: CASSSLEGSTEAFF.

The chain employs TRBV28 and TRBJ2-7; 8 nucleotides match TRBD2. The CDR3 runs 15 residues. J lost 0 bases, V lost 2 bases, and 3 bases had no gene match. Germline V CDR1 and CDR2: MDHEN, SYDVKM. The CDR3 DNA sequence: TGTGCCAGCAGTTTAGGTGCGGGGGGCTCCTACGAGCAGTACTTC. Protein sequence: CASSLGAGGSYEQYF.

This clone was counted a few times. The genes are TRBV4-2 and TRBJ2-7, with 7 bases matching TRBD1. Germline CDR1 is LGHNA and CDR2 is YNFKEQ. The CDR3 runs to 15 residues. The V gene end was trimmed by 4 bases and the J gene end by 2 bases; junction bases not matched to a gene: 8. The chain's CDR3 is CASSPRQGIPYEQYF. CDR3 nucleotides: TGTGCCAGCAGCCCCCGACAGGGTATACCCTACGAGCAGTACTTC.

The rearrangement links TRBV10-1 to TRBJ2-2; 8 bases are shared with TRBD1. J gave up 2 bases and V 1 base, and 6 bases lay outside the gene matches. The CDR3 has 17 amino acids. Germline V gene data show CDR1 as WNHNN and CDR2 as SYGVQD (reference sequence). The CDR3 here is CASSEFWTGINTGELFF. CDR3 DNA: TGCGCCAGCAGTGAGTTTTGGACAGGGATCAACACCGGGGAGCTGTTTTTT.

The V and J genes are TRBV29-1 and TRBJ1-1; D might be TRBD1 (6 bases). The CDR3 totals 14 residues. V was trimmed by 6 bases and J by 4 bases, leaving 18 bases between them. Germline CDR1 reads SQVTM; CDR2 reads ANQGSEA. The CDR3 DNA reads TGCAGCGTCCGGGACACGGCCCAGGTCACTGAAGCTTTCTTT. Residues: CSVRDTAQVTEAFF.

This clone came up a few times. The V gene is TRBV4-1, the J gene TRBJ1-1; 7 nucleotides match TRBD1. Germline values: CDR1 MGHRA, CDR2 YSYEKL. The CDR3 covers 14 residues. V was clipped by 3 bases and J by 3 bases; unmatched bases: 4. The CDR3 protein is CASSQPGTDTEAFF. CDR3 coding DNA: TGCGCCAGCAGCCAGCCTGGGACAGACACTGAAGCTTTCTTT.

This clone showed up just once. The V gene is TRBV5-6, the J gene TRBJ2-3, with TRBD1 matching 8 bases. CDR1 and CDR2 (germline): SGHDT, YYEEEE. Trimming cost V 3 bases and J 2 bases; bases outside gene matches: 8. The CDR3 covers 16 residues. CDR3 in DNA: TGTGCCAGCAGCTCACCGGGACAGGCTCTCACAGATACGCAGTATTTT. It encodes CASSSPGQALTDTQYF.

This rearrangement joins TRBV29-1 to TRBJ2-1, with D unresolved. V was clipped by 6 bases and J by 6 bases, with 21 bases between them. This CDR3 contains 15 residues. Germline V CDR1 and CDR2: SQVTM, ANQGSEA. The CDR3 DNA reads TGCAGCGTGAGGATAGTAGGATTCGAGGCCAATGAGCAGTTCTTC. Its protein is CSVRIVGFEANEQFF.

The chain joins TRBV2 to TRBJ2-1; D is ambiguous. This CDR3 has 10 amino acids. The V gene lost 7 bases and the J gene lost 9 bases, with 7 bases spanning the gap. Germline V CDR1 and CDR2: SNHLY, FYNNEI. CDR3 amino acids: CASKNGEQFF. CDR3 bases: TGTGCCAGCAAGAACGGTGAGCAGTTCTTC.

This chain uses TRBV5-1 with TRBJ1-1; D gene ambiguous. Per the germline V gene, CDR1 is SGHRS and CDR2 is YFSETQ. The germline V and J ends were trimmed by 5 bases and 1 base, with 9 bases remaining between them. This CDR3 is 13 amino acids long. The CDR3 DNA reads TGCGCCAGCAGGGGCAGAGAGAACACTGAAGCTTTCTTT. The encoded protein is CASRGRENTEAFF.

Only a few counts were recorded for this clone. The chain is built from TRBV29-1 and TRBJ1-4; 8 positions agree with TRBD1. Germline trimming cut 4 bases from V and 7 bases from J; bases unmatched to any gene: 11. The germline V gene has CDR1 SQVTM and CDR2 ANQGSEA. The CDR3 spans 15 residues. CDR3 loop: CSVAGGEFVFEKLFF. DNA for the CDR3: TGCAGCGTTGCAGGGGGCGAATTTGTTTTTGAAAAACTGTTTTTT.

The DNA of the CDR3 is TGTGCCAGCAGCCAAGATCAGGCAGGGATTTTTTCCTATAATTCACCCCTCCACTTT. It yields the protein CASSQDQAGIFSYNSPLHF. The chain carries TRBV4-2 and TRBJ1-6; a weak D match, TRBD1 (5 bases). This CDR3 has 19 residues. With 0 bases removed from V and 1 base from J, the gap between germline ends came to 16 bases. The germline gives CDR1 LGHNA, CDR2 YNFKEQ.

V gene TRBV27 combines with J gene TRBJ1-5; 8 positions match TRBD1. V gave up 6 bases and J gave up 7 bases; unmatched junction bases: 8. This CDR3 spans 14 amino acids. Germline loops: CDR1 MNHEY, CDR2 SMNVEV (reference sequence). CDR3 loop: CASSLQGAGQPQHF. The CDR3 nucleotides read TGTGCCAGCAGCCTCCAGGGGGCAGGACAGCCCCAGCATTTT.

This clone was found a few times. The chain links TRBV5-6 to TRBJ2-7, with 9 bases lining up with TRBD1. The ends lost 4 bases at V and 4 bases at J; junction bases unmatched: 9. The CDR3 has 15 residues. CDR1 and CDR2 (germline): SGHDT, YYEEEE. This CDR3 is CASSRDRVKTYEQYF. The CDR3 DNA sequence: TGTGCCAGCAGCCGGGACAGGGTGAAAACTTACGAGCAGTACTTC.

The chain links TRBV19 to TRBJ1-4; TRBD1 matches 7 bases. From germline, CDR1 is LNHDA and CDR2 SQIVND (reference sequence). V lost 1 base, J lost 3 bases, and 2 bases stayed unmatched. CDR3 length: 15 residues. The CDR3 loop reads CASSIGQGANEKLFF. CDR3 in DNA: TGTGCCAGTAGTATAGGACAGGGTGCTAATGAAAAACTGTTTTTT.

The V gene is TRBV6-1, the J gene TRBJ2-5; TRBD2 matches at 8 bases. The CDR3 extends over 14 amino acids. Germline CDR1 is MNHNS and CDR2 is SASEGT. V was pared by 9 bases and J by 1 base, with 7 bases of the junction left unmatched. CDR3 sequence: CASVRGGPQETQYF. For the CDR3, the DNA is TGTGCCAGTGTCCGGGGGGGGCCCCAAGAGACCCAGTACTTC.

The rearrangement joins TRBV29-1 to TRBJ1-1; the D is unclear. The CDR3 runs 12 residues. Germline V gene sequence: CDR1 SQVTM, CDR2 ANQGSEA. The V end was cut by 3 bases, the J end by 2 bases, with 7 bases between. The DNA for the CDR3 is TGCAGCGTTGACAGGTCAAACACTGAAGCTTTCTTT. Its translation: CSVDRSNTEAFF.

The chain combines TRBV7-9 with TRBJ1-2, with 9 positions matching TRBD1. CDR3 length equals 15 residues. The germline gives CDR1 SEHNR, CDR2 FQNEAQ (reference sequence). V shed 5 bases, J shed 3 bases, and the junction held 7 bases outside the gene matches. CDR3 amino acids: CASSGGGTGHYGYTF. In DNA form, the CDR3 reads TGTGCCAGCAGCGGGGGCGGGACAGGGCACTATGGCTACACCTTC.

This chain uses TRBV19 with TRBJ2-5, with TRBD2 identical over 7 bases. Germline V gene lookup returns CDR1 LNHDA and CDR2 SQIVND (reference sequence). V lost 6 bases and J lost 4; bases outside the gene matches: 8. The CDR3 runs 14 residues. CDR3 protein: CASSPGLFRETQYF. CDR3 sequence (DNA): TGTGCCAGTAGCCCGGGACTATTTAGAGAGACCCAGTACTTC.

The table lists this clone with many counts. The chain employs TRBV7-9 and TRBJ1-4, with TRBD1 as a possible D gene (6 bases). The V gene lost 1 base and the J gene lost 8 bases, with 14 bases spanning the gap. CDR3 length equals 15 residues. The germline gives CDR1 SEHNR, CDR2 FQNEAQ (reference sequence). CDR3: CASSLVTGVSEKLFF. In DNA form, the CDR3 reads TGTGCCAGCAGCTTAGTGACAGGAGTTTCGGAAAAACTGTTTTTT.

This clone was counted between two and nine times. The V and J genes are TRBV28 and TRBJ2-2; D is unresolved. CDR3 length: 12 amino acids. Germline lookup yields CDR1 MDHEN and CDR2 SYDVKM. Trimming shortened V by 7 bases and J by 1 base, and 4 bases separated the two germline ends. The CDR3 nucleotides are TGTGCCAGCATCAAGAACACCGGGGAGCTGTTTTTT. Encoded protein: CASIKNTGELFF.

DNA for the CDR3: TGTGCCAGCACTCGGGACAGAGTCTCCGAGCAGTACTTC. This gives the protein CASTRDRVSEQYF. The chain uses TRBV2 and TRBJ2-7, with 7 nucleotides matching TRBD1. Trimming took 7 bases from V and 6 from J; bases not matched to a gene: 9. This CDR3 comprises 13 residues. Germline assignment: CDR1 SNHLY and CDR2 FYNNEI.

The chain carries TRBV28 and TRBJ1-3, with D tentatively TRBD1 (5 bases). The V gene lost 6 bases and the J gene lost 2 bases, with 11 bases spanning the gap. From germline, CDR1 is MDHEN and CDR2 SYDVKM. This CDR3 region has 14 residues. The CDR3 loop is CASSPGGAGNTIYF. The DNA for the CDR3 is TGTGCCAGCAGCCCTGGGGGGGCTGGAAACACCATATATTTT.

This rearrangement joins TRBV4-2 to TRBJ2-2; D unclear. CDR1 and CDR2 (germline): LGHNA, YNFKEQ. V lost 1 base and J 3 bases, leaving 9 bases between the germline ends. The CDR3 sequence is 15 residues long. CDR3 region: CASSQADGYTGELFF. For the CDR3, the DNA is TGTGCCAGCAGCCAAGCTGATGGCTACACCGGGGAGCTGTTTTTT.

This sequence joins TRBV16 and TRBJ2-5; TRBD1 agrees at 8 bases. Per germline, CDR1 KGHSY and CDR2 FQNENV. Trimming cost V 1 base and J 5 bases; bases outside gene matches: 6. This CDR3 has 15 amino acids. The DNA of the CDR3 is TGTGCCAGCAGCCAATATCCAGGGGGCGCGGAGACCCAGTACTTC. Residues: CASSQYPGGAETQYF.

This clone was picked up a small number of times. CDR3 residues: CASSPAGLAGVETQYF. The CDR3 bases are TGTGCCAGCAGTCCCGCCGGACTAGCGGGAGTGGAGACCCAGTACTTC. V is TRBV28 and J is TRBJ2-5, with 13 nucleotides matching TRBD2. This CDR3 comprises 16 residues. J was trimmed by 5 bases and V by 5 bases; bases with no gene match: 8. CDR1 is MDHEN and CDR2 is SYDVKM in the germline V gene.